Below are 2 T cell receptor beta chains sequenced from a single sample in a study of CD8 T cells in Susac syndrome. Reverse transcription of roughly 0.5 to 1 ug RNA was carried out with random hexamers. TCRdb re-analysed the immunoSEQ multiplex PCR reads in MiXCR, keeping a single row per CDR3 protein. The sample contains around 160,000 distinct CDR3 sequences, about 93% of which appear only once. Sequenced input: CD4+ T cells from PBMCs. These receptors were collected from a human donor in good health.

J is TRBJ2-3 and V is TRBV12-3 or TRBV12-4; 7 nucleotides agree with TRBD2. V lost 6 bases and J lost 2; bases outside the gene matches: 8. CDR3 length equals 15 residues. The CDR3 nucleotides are TGTGCCAGCAGACTCCTAGCGGATACCACAGATACGCAGTATTTT. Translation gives CASRLLADTTDTQYF.

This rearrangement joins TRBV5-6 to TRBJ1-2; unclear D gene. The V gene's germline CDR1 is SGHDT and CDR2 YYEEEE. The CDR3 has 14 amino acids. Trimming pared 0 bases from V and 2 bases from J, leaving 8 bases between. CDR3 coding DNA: TGTGCCAGCAGCTTGGACAGTTCCAACTATGGCTACACCTTC. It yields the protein CASSLDSSNYGYTF.